This T cell receptor (beta chain) was found in a study of identical twins. Points from the study as a whole: Weaker excess sharing between twins was seen in beta out-of-frame sequences. The abundant beta clonotypes from cord blood had fewer insertions, and memory repertoires had none of this. In zero-insertion analyses, partial confounding could arise from invariant MAIT and iNKT cells.

Concerning this clonotype itself: Its antigen is not known.

CDR1 and CDR2 (germline): MNHEY, SVGAGI. This CDR3 is built from 14 residues. V dropped 4 bases and J dropped 4 bases, with 13 bases sitting between them. TCRdb redid the calling of the 5' RACE reads with MiXCR, one entry per CDR3 protein. Of 350,000 to 600,000 distinct CDR3 sequences in the sample, more than 13% were seen once. Separately, the same data were catalogued under a study of yellow fever vaccine responses in identical twins. That work contributes: Vaccine-induced T cell responses in twins were reportedly observed to appear partly convergent, partly personalized.

Sequenced sample: CD4+ T cells sorted from blood. V and J are TRBV6-5 and TRBJ1-2, with unresolved D. This TCR was sampled from a woman between 18 and 29 years old in good health. CDR3: CASSSPTSSYGYTF. The CDR3 coding sequence is TGTGCCAGCAGTTCCCCCACGAGCAGCTATGGCTACACCTTC.